This entry lists 21 T cell receptor beta chains sequenced from one sample in a study of a mutant IDH1 vaccine in newly diagnosed glioma. Time point noted: week 5, during vaccination. Every vaccination contained 300 ug of the mutant IDH1 20-mer peptide and was paired with topical imiquimod. Profiling relied on immunoSEQ multiplex PCR, and the TCRdb table lists in-frame clones only, not all of them. The data hold tens of thousands of clones, with about three quarters observed a single time. No antigens are known for them. The sequences come from PBMCs, collected from a glioma patient whose treatment included an IDH1 peptide vaccine. Every receptor here comes from a woman aged 40 to 50 with glioma.

The chain has TRBV7-2 and TRBJ1-5; D perhaps matches TRBD1 (6 bases). Between the trimmed V and J ends, which lost 1 base and 4 bases, there was a span of 11 bases. CDR3 length: 15 residues. From germline, CDR1 is SGHTA and CDR2 FQGNSA. The CDR3 nucleotides read TGTGCCAGCAGCTTAGTGGGGGGGCCAAATCAGCCCCAGCATTTT. Translating it yields CASSLVGGPNQPQHF.

As DNA, the CDR3 is TGTGCCAGCAGCCAAAGCTACACTGAAGCTTTCTTT. Translating gives CASSQSYTEAFF. J is TRBJ1-1 and V is TRBV7-8; D is undetermined. Germline V gene sequence: CDR1 SGHVS, CDR2 FQNEAQ. Trimming removed 5 bases at V and 3 bases at J, with 7 bases between. CDR3 length: 12 residues.

This rearrangement joins TRBV14 to TRBJ2-7; D call uncertain. Trimming left V 2 bases short and J 8 bases short, with 7 bases between. Germline V gives CDR1 SGHDN, CDR2 FVKESK. The CDR3 runs 11 residues. CDR3 amino acids: CASSQTAKQYF. DNA for the CDR3: TGTGCCAGCAGCCAAACGGCAAAGCAGTACTTC.

V is TRBV7-8 and J is TRBJ2-5; D possibly uses TRBD1 or TRBD2 (5 bases each). Looked up from germline, CDR1 is SGHVS and CDR2 is FQNEAQ. This CDR3 comprises 14 residues. Trimming cost V 8 bases and J 2 bases, with 15 bases left between them. CDR3 nucleotide sequence: TGTGCCAGCCGCCGAGGGGTTGGACAAGAGACCCAGTACTTC. Translation: CASRRGVGQETQYF.

The V and J genes are TRBV19 and TRBJ2-1; 7 bases map to TRBD2. The V segment lost 9 bases and the J segment 6 bases; nucleotides outside the gene matches: 8. The CDR3 totals 13 residues. The germline CDR1 and CDR2 sequences are LNHDA and SQIVND (reference sequence). CDR3 DNA: TGTGCCAGCATGAGCGGGGCAACCAATGAGCAGTTCTTC. It encodes CASMSGATNEQFF.

The chain carries TRBV19 and TRBJ1-5; TRBD1 might be the D (5 bases). Germline V gives CDR1 LNHDA, CDR2 SQIVND (reference sequence). V was trimmed by 4 bases and J by 1 base, leaving 14 bases between them. CDR3 length: 16 amino acids. Here the CDR3 reads CASSTLRQTSNQPQHF. DNA of the CDR3: TGTGCCAGTAGTACCCTTCGACAGACGAGCAATCAGCCCCAGCATTTT.

The chain has TRBV5-4 and TRBJ2-1; 9 bases align to TRBD2. V shed 5 bases, J shed 4 bases, and the junction held 7 bases outside the gene matches. Looked up from germline, CDR1 is SGHNT and CDR2 is YYREEE (reference sequence). The CDR3 length is 15 residues. The CDR3 here is CASSPSGAMYNEQFF. The CDR3 nucleotides are TGTGCCAGCAGTCCTAGCGGGGCTATGTACAATGAGCAGTTCTTC.

The V gene is TRBV10-2, the J gene TRBJ2-5, with 15 bases that match TRBD2. Per the germline V gene, CDR1 is WSHSY and CDR2 is SAAADI. CDR3 length equals 14 residues. V dropped 8 bases and J dropped 2; count of bases not matched to a gene: 0. The CDR3 sequence is CASGLAGGQETQYF. CDR3 bases: TGCGCCAGCGGACTAGCGGGGGGGCAAGAGACCCAGTACTTC.

V is TRBV5-4 and J is TRBJ2-1; D may be TRBD2 (6 bases). V was cut by 4 bases and J by 5 bases, with 10 bases left in between. Germline-derived CDR1 and CDR2 are SGHNT and YYREEE (reference sequence). The CDR3 loop spans 13 amino acids. The CDR3 region has the DNA TGTGCCAGCAGCGGGGGGACTCACAATGAGCAGTTCTTC. This codes for CASSGGTHNEQFF.

The V gene is TRBV4-1, the J gene TRBJ2-5, with 7 bases aligning to TRBD2. The ends lost 0 bases at V and 5 bases at J; junction bases unmatched: 6. The CDR3 is 15 amino acids. Germline V gives CDR1 MGHRA, CDR2 YSYEKL. Here the CDR3 DNA reads TGCGCCAGCAGCCAAGAGGGTCGGGGAGGGGAGACCCAGTACTTC. Its translation: CASSQEGRGGETQYF.

The chain carries TRBV29-1 and TRBJ1-2, with TRBD1 as a possible D gene (5 bases). The CDR3 covers 12 residues. V lost 5 bases and J lost 3, with 10 bases in between. CDR1 and CDR2 (germline): SQVTM, ANQGSEA. This CDR3 is CSVMGDHYGYTF. DNA of the CDR3: TGCAGCGTTATGGGGGATCACTATGGCTACACCTTC.

The J gene is TRBJ2-5, the V gene TRBV7-8; D is uncertain. Trimming removed 5 bases at V and 5 bases at J, with 9 bases between. This CDR3 spans 12 amino acids. Germline V lookup: CDR1 SGHVS, CDR2 FQNEAQ. In DNA form, the CDR3 reads TGTGCCAGCAGCATAGTGAGGGAGACCCAGTACTTC. It yields the protein CASSIVRETQYF.

The CDR3 sequence is CASSIDREGAGTEAFF. Here the CDR3 DNA reads TGTGCCAGTAGTATAGATCGCGAGGGCGCGGGAACTGAAGCTTTCTTT. This rearrangement joins TRBV19 to TRBJ1-1; no clear D. V lost 0 bases, J lost 5 bases, and 16 bases lay in between. This CDR3 is 16 amino acids long. Germline assignment: CDR1 LNHDA and CDR2 SQIVND (reference sequence).

The V gene is TRBV5-1, the J gene TRBJ2-5; no firm D call. Trimming removed 4 bases from V and 1 base from J, with 11 bases in between. From germline, CDR1 is SGHRS and CDR2 YFSETQ. This CDR3 is built from 14 residues. The CDR3 DNA is TGCGCCAGCAGCCAAGACGGTGGCCAAGAGACCCAGTACTTC. Its translation: CASSQDGGQETQYF.

V usage is TRBV7-9 and J usage is TRBJ2-2; D not resolved. Between the trimmed V and J ends, which lost 2 bases and 7 bases, there was a span of 11 bases. Germline values: CDR1 SEHNR, CDR2 FQNEAQ (reference sequence). The CDR3 spans 14 residues. The DNA of the CDR3 is TGTGCCAGCAGCTTACAGGAATTGAGCGGGGAGCTGTTTTTT. Translated, it gives CASSLQELSGELFF.

The chain combines TRBV5-3 with TRBJ1-1; 7 bases match TRBD1. TRBV5-3 is labeled an ORF, and its function is uncertain. The CDR3 covers 19 residues. Trimming took 1 base from V and 1 from J; bases not matched to a gene: 16. This CDR3 reads CARSLIAGLGQDRNTEAFF. The CDR3 region has the DNA TGTGCCAGAAGCTTGATTGCGGGTCTTGGACAGGACCGGAACACTGAAGCTTTCTTT.

The V call is TRBV10-1, the J call TRBJ2-5; D is uncertain. V lost 7 bases to trimming and J lost 5 bases, with 11 bases between them. The CDR3 consists of 12 residues. CDR1 is WNHNN, CDR2 SYGVQD, per germline (reference sequence). CDR3 coding DNA: TGCGCCAGCATTCCTACGACCGAGACCCAGTACTTC. It yields the protein CASIPTTETQYF.

The J gene is TRBJ1-2, the V gene TRBV18; 8 nucleotides line up with TRBD1. Germline CDR1 and CDR2: KGHSH and LQKENI. V shed 3 bases, J shed 6 bases, and the junction held 6 bases outside the gene matches. The CDR3 runs 14 residues. The CDR3 here is CASSPRTGKDGYTF. In DNA form, the CDR3 reads TGTGCCAGCTCACCGCGGACAGGGAAAGATGGCTACACCTTC.

The chain recombines TRBV7-2 with TRBJ2-3; maybe TRBD2 (5 bases). The CDR3 covers 15 residues. From germline, CDR1 is SGHTA and CDR2 FQGNSA. Trimming left V 5 bases short and J 6 bases short, with 18 bases between. This CDR3 reads CASSRAGRGSDTQYF. In DNA form, the CDR3 reads TGTGCCAGCAGCCGGGCCGGACGGGGTTCCGATACGCAGTATTTT.

The chain combines TRBV5-1 with TRBJ1-4, with 7 nucleotides matching TRBD1. The V and J ends lost 0 bases and 5 bases, in that order; junction bases with no gene match: 1. Germline V gene data show CDR1 as SGHRS and CDR2 as YFSETQ. The CDR3 runs 14 residues. The CDR3 is CASSLDRGNEKLFF. CDR3 DNA sequence: TGCGCCAGCAGCTTGGACAGGGGAAATGAAAAACTGTTTTTT.

This chain joins TRBV7-9 and TRBJ2-7; a weak D match, TRBD2 (5 bases). Looked up from germline, CDR1 is SEHNR and CDR2 is FQNEAQ (reference sequence). Trimming took off 8 bases at V and 0 bases at J, with 14 bases between the two ends. The CDR3 is 14 amino acids. In nucleotides, the CDR3 is TGTGCCAGCTCGGCGTCTACTAGCTCCTACGAGCAGTACTTC. This sequence encodes CASSASTSSYEQYF.